The 23 T cell receptor beta chains given below trace back to one sample, sequenced in a study of long-term antiretroviral therapy in people with HIV. A v3.0 immunoSEQ assay was performed at survey level. TCRdb's table, derived via immunoSEQ multiplex PCR, lists solely in-frame clones and lacks some. The sample records about 23,000 clones, roughly 84% being singletons. Sequences were derived from unsorted PBMCs, sampled 0.6 years after starting antiretroviral therapy. These receptors came from a man between 60 and 75 years old with HIV.

V is TRBV18 and J is TRBJ2-5; no definite D call. V was shortened by 1 base and J by 2 bases, with 2 bases between the two germline ends. Germline CDR1 KGHSH, CDR2 LQKENI. This CDR3 is built from 12 residues. This chain's CDR3 is CASSPQQETQYF. CDR3 in DNA: TGTGCCAGCTCACCACAACAAGAGACCCAGTACTTC.

This chain joins TRBV7-2 and TRBJ2-7; TRBD2 is a possible D gene (5 bases). V gave up 5 bases and J gave up 4 bases, with 15 bases separating them. Germline-derived CDR1 and CDR2 are SGHTA and FQGNSA. The CDR3 sequence is 14 residues long. CDR3 amino acids: CASSPRDSGYEQYF. CDR3 sequence (DNA): TGTGCCAGCAGCCCCCGGGATTCCGGATACGAGCAGTACTTC.

The chain carries TRBV5-1 and TRBJ1-1; no definite D call. This CDR3 has 13 amino acids. With 1 base removed from V and 4 bases from J, the gap between germline ends came to 8 bases. The V gene's germline CDR1 is SGHRS and CDR2 YFSETQ. The CDR3 DNA is TGCGCCAGCAGCTTGATTAGGAGCACTGAAGCTTTCTTT. Translated, it gives CASSLIRSTEAFF.

The chain employs TRBV5-1 and TRBJ1-6, with D possibly being TRBD1 (6 bases). V was cut by 4 bases and J by 8 bases, with 16 bases left in between. The CDR3 is made up of 15 amino acids. Germline V gene lookup returns CDR1 SGHRS and CDR2 YFSETQ. CDR3 sequence: CASSPGAQGDSPLHF. Written as DNA, the CDR3 is TGCGCCAGCAGCCCGGGGGCACAAGGGGATTCACCCCTCCACTTT.

This clone appeared a single time. J is TRBJ2-7 and V is TRBV12-5; TRBD2 aligns across 8 bases. Germline V gene data show CDR1 as LGHNT and CDR2 as FRNRAP. The CDR3 extends over 15 amino acids. J gave up 5 bases and V 7 bases, and 13 bases lay outside the gene matches. CDR3 in amino acids: CASATSQAGVNEQYF. The CDR3 nucleotides read TGTGCTAGTGCCACCTCCCAAGCGGGAGTGAACGAGCAGTACTTC.

The CDR3 DNA sequence: TGTGCCAGCAGCTTCTCCGGGTTCGAGACCCAGTACTTC. The encoded protein is CASSFSGFETQYF. This sequence joins TRBV5-6 and TRBJ2-5; D not resolved. The CDR3 covers 13 residues. Germline-derived CDR1 and CDR2 are SGHDT and YYEEEE. V lost 2 bases and J lost 5, with 10 bases in between.

The chain combines TRBV6-6 with TRBJ2-1; 11 bases align to TRBD1. After removal of 6 bases from V and 6 bases from J, the junction contained 7 bases not matched to a gene. Germline V gene data show CDR1 as MNHNY and CDR2 as SVGAGI (reference sequence). This CDR3 has 15 residues. The CDR3 spells CASRDGQGAVNEQFF. The CDR3 DNA follows: TGTGCCAGCAGGGACGGACAGGGGGCGGTCAATGAGCAGTTCTTC.

J is TRBJ2-1 and V is TRBV7-6, with 13 bases identical to TRBD2. Germline values: CDR1 SGHVS, CDR2 FNYEAQ. The CDR3 spans 16 residues. The J segment lost 7 bases and the V segment lost 5 bases, leaving 8 bases of the junction unmatched. The CDR3 here is CASSPGWTSGRNEQFF. In DNA form, the CDR3 reads TGTGCCAGCAGCCCGGGATGGACTAGCGGGAGAAATGAGCAGTTCTTC.

The chain links TRBV7-3 to TRBJ2-2, with D unresolved. V lost 1 base and J lost 7, with 13 bases in between. The CDR3 loop spans 15 amino acids. CDR1 and CDR2 from the germline V gene are SGHTA and FQGTGA. CDR3 coding DNA: TGTGCCAGCAGCTTAATGGCGGCTGCGTTCGGGGAGCTGTTTTTT. It encodes CASSLMAAAFGELFF. Full variable domain (outside the CDR3, taken from reference TRBV7-3 and TRBJ2-2): GAGVSQTPSNKVTEKGKYVELRCDPISGHTALYWYRQSLGQGPEFLIYFQGTGAADDSGLPNDRFFAVRPEGSVSTLKIQRTERGDSAVYLCASSLMAAAFGELFFGEGSRLTVL.

The chain carries TRBV2 and TRBJ1-2; D uncertain. The CDR3 length is 14 residues. Germline lookup yields CDR1 SNHLY and CDR2 FYNNEI. V was cut by 4 bases and J by 8 bases, with 17 bases left in between. CDR3: CASSVEGPLGGYTF. The CDR3 region has the DNA TGTGCCAGCAGTGTTGAGGGCCCCTTGGGGGGCTACACCTTC. Full variable domain (missing parts from reference TRBV2 and TRBJ1-2): EPEVTQTPSHQVTQMGQEVILRCVPISNHLYFYWYRQILGQKVEFLVSFYNNEISEKSEIFDDQFSVERPDGSNFTLKIRSTKLEDSAMYFCASSVEGPLGGYTFGSGTRLTVV.

The CDR3 reads CASSPGQGQETQYF. The CDR3 DNA reads as TGTGCCAGCAGCCCGGGACAGGGTCAAGAGACCCAGTACTTC. The chain is built from TRBV5-4 and TRBJ2-5; 9 bases are a match to TRBD1. The CDR3 has 14 amino acids. Losses at the gene ends were 4 bases for V and 2 bases for J; bases not matched to a gene: 3. The V gene's germline CDR1 is SGHNT and CDR2 YYREEE (reference sequence).

This rearrangement joins TRBV11-2 to TRBJ2-2; D gene unclear. Germline CDR1 is SGHAT and CDR2 is FQNNGV. CDR3 length equals 14 residues. Trimming shortened V by 5 bases and J by 6 bases, and 13 bases separated the two germline ends. CDR3 residues: CASSHNPSAGELFF. CDR3 DNA sequence: TGTGCCAGCAGCCATAACCCCAGCGCCGGGGAGCTGTTTTTT.

The CDR3 bases are TGTGCCAGCAGTTACCAGGGGGGGGGTGGAGAGACCCAGTACTTC. Translating it yields CASSYQGGGGETQYF. The chain recombines TRBV6-5 with TRBJ2-5; D is perhaps TRBD1 or TRBD2 (7 bases each). CDR3 length equals 15 residues. The V gene's germline CDR1 is MNHEY and CDR2 SVGAGI. Trimming took 2 bases from V and 4 from J, leaving 14 bases between them.

V gene TRBV5-1 combines with J gene TRBJ2-2; D is unclear. This CDR3 has 16 residues. The ends were cut back, 1 base at V and 0 bases at J, with 10 bases in the middle. The germline V gene has CDR1 SGHRS and CDR2 YFSETQ. CDR3 in amino acids: CASSLSGYPNTGELFF. In DNA, the CDR3 is TGCGCCAGCAGCTTGAGTGGCTACCCGAACACCGGGGAGCTGTTTTTT.

This sequence joins TRBV18 and TRBJ2-1; 10 nucleotides align to TRBD1. V dropped 6 bases and J dropped 0; count of bases not matched to a gene: 8. Germline V lookup: CDR1 KGHSH, CDR2 LQKENI. This CDR3 has 17 residues. CDR3: CASSPGTGAISYNEQFF. CDR3 nucleotide sequence: TGTGCCAGCTCTCCAGGGACAGGGGCCATCTCCTACAATGAGCAGTTCTTC.

The gene calls are TRBV5-4 and TRBJ2-7; 11 bases are a match to TRBD2. CDR3 length equals 14 residues. In germline, CDR1 is SGHNT, CDR2 YYREEE (reference sequence). V lost 4 bases and J lost 7; bases outside the gene matches: 7. This CDR3 reads CASSHSGRAYEQYF. Written as DNA, the CDR3 is TGTGCCAGCAGCCATAGCGGGAGGGCATATGAGCAGTACTTC.

The CDR3 nucleotides are TGTGCCAGCAGTTCCCAAGCGACAGGGGTTGGGTACTTC. It is translated as CASSSQATGVGYF. J is TRBJ2-7 and V is TRBV6-5; 8 bases align to TRBD1. The CDR3 has 13 amino acids. Germline V gene data show CDR1 as MNHEY and CDR2 as SVGAGI. V lost 4 bases, J lost 12 bases, and 11 bases stayed unmatched.

The rearrangement joins TRBV28 to TRBJ2-2, with a tentative D call TRBD2 (7 bases). The V gene's germline CDR1 is MDHEN and CDR2 SYDVKM. This CDR3 is built from 17 residues. V was pared by 5 bases and J by 0 bases, with 16 bases between. Written as DNA, the CDR3 is TGTGCCAGCAGTCAAGTGGGGGGGGCCTCGAACACCGGGGAGCTGTTTTTT. Its protein product is CASSQVGGASNTGELFF.

The gene calls are TRBV18 and TRBJ2-5, with 8 bases lining up with TRBD1. V was pared by 3 bases and J by 5 bases, with 5 bases of the junction left unmatched. Germline assignment: CDR1 KGHSH and CDR2 LQKENI. The CDR3 is made up of 14 amino acids. In DNA form, the CDR3 reads TGTGCCAGCTCACCCAACAGGGGGATGGAGACCCAGTACTTC. It yields the protein CASSPNRGMETQYF.

J is TRBJ2-2 and V is TRBV11-3; TRBD1 aligns across 10 bases. Germline V gene sequence: CDR1 SGHNT, CDR2 YENEEA. The CDR3 totals 16 residues. Trimming took 5 bases from V and 5 from J; bases not matched to a gene: 8. CDR3 region: CASSRLGQGMTGELFF. In DNA form, the CDR3 reads TGTGCCAGCAGCCGATTGGGACAGGGGATGACCGGGGAGCTGTTTTTT.

The rearrangement joins TRBV13 to TRBJ2-4; a possible D gene is TRBD1 (6 bases). Trimming pared 5 bases from V and 6 bases from J, leaving 17 bases between. There are 15 residues in the CDR3. CDR1 PRHDT and CDR2 FYEKMQ come from the germline V gene (reference sequence). The CDR3 region is CASSDLANRANIQYF. The CDR3 DNA is TGTGCCAGCAGCGATCTAGCTAACAGGGCAAACATTCAGTACTTC.

Regarding this clone: The same CDR3 also results from other DNA sequences found in this sample. This chain links TRBV5-1 with TRBJ1-1, with 8 bases fitting TRBD1. Germline V gives CDR1 SGHRS, CDR2 YFSETQ. CDR3 size: 14 residues. V shed 2 bases, J shed 2 bases, and the junction held 2 bases outside the gene matches. DNA of the CDR3: TGCGCCAGCAGCTTACAGGGGGGAAACACTGAAGCTTTCTTT. This encodes CASSLQGGNTEAFF.

This clone was recorded a few times. The chain carries TRBV30 and TRBJ1-5; 9 nucleotides agree with TRBD1. The CDR3 consists of 14 residues. Germline loops: CDR1 GTSNPN, CDR2 SVGIG (reference sequence). V was pared by 4 bases and J by 3 bases, with 4 bases of the junction left unmatched. CDR3 protein: CAWTRDRVNQPQHF. CDR3 nucleotides: TGTGCCTGGACCCGGGACAGGGTCAATCAGCCCCAGCATTTT.